What follows is one TCR beta chain and its context. As yet, its antigen is unknown. This specimen belongs to a study of cytomegalovirus exposure and HLA in healthy donors. Study-wide results and limits: At a 0.05 false discovery rate, a later analysis found 16,951 TCR beta sequences to be associated with HLA alleles. In a later analysis, compared with equally common non-associated chains, HLA-associated beta chains were more expanded. In vitro assays verified that a few CMV-associated chains recognized CMV antigens specifically. The study labeled about 160 TCR beta chains cytomegalovirus-associated.

Germline CDR1 is MGHRA and CDR2 is YSYEKL. CDR3 length: 16 residues. V shed 6 bases and J 1 base; nucleotides not matched to a gene: 8. PCR primers comprised 60 Vbeta and 13 Jbeta primers. Sequencing used immunoSEQ multiplex PCR; TCRdb keeps in-frame clones, though not all of them. The top ten clones hold 4% to 5.5% of a sample with 100,000 to 150,000 clones, 73% of them seen once. V and J are TRBV4-1 and TRBJ1-1, with 10 bases aligning to TRBD1. The TCR originated in a man aged 55-75 years in good health and CMV-seropositive. Material: PBMCs. This chain's CDR3 is CASRAGTGASNTEAFF. The CDR3 region has the DNA TGCGCCAGCAGGGCCGGGACAGGGGCCTCGAACACTGAAGCTTTCTTT.